This T cell receptor beta chain was recorded in a study of blood T cell repertoires in COVID-19. In the study overall: T cells, B-cell-depleted T cells, or PBMCs provided the cDNA or gDNA that served as material.

The CDR3 totals 12 residues. The germline CDR1 and CDR2 sequences are MNHEY and SVGAGI. Unmatched junction bases numbered 2, after V lost 6 bases and J lost 4 bases. Data came from immunoSEQ multiplex PCR; TCRdb stores just in-frame clones and leaves some out. This sample has roughly 92,000 clones; 87% occur once, and the top ten carry around 5%. This TCR derives from a woman older than 75 with acute or convalescent COVID-19. Source material: peripheral blood. The V and J genes are TRBV6-5 and TRBJ2-5; 7 bases agree with TRBD1. The CDR3 nucleotides are TGTGCCAGCAGCTACAGGGGAGAGACCCAGTACTTC. This codes for CASSYRGETQYF.